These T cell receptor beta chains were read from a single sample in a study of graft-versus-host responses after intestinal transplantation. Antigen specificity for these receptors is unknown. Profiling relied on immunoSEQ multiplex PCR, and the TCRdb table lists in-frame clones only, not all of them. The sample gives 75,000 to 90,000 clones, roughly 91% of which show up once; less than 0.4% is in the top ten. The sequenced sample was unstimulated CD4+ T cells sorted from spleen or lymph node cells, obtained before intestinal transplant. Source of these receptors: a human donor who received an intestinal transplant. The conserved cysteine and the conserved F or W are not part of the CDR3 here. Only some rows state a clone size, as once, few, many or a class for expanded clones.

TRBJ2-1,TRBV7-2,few,ASSRDYNEQF
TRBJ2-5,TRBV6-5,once,ASSSKGLTKETQY
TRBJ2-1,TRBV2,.,ASTQTSGSYNEQF
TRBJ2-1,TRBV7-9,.,ASSLEGGLAGVEQF
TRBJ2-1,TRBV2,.,ASSRQVSYNEQF
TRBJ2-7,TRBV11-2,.,ASSFPRDRVYRQY
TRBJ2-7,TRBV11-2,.,ASSRDYYEQY
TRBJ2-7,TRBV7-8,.,ASSLSSYEQY
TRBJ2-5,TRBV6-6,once,ASSKQGLIDTETQY
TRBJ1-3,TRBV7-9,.,ASSLAGNTIY
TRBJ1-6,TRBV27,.,ASRRVLGSPLH
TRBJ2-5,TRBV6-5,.,ASSPGTRGETQY
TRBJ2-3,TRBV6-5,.,ASSYSGGPEDTQY
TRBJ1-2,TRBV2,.,ASSGSGQGVRNT
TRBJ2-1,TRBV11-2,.,ASSYGTSGSNEQF
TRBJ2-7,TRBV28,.,ASRRWGTGEQY
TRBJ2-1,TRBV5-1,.,ASSPGLAGAGQF
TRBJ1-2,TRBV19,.,ASNPTGSNYGYT